This T cell receptor (beta chain) came from a study of blood T cell repertoires in COVID-19. Overall study context: Acute and convalescent COVID-19 samples came from the United States, Italy and Spain. T cells, B-cell-depleted T cells, or PBMCs provided the cDNA or gDNA that served as material.

The CDR3 loop spans 15 amino acids. V was shortened by 6 bases and J by 5 bases, with 19 bases between the two germline ends. Germline CDR1 is LNHDA and CDR2 is SQIVND (reference sequence). Per the study methods: From reference gene primer amplification, estimates of nucleated cell counts were derived. Clones were sequenced by immunoSEQ multiplex PCR, and TCRdb holds only the in-frame ones, with some missing. V, J and clone size are taken as reported in that table, and D and trimming were inferred from the DNA itself. The sample records 85,000 to 90,000 clones, approximately 86% being singletons. The specimen sequenced was peripheral blood. The receptor comes from a man at least 80 years old with active or convalescent COVID-19. V is TRBV19 and J is TRBJ1-1, with a tentative D call TRBD1 (6 bases). The CDR3 loop reads CASSPGGGSRTEAFF. The CDR3 nucleotides read TGTGCCAGTAGCCCGGGTGGGGGCAGTCGAACTGAAGCTTTCTTT. Using reference TRBV19 and TRBJ1-1 for the parts outside the CDR3, the full variable domain is DGGITQSPKYLFRKEGQNVTLSCEQNLNHDAMYWYRQDPGQGLRLIYYSQIVNDFQKGDIAEGYSVSREKKESFPLTVTSAQKNPTAFYLCASSPGGGSRTEAFFGQGTRLTVV.